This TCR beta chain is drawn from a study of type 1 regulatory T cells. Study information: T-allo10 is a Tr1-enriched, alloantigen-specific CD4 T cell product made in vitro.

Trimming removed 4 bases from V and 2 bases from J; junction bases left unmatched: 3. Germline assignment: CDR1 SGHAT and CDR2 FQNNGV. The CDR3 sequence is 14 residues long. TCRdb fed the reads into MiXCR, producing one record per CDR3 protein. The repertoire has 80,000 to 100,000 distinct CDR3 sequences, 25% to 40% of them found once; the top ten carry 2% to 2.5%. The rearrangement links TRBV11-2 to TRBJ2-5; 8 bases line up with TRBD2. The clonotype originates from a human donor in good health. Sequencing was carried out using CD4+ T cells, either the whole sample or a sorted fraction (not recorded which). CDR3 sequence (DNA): TGTGCCAGCAGCTCAACTAGCGGACAAGAGACCCAGTACTTC. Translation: CASSSTSGQETQYF.